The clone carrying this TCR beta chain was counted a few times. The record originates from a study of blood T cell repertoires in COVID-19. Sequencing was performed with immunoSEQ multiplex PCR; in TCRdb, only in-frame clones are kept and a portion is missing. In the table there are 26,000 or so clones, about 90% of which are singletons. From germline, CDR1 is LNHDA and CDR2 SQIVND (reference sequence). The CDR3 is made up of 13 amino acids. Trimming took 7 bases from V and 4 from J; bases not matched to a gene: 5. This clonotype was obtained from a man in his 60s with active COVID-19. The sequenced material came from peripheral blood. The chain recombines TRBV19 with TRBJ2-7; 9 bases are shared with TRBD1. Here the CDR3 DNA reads TGTGCCAGTAAAGGGACAGGGACTTACGAGCAGTACTTC. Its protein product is CASKGTGTYEQYF.